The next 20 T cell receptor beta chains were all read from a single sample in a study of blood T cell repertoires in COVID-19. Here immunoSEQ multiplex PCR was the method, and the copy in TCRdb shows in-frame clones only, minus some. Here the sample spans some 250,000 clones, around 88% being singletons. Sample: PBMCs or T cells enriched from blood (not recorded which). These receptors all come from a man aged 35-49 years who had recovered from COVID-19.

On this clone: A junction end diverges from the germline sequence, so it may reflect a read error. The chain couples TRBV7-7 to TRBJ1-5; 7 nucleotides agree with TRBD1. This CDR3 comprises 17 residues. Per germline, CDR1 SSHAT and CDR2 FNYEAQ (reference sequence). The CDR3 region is CASSKRDRHISNQPQHF. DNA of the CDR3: TGTGCTAGCAGCAAACGGGACAGACATATTAGCAATCAGCCCCAGCATTTT. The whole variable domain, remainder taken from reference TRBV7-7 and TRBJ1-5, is GAGVSQSPRYKVTKRGQDVTLRCDPISSHATLYWYQQALGQGPEFLTYFNYEAQPDKSGLPSDRFSAERPEGSISTLTIQRTEQRDSAMYRCASSKRDRHISNQPQHFGDGTRLSIL.

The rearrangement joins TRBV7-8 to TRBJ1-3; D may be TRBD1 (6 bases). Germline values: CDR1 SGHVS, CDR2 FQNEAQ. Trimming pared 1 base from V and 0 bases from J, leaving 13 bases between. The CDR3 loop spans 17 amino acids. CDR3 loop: CASSLVQTGSSGNTIYF. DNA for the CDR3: TGTGCCAGCAGCTTAGTTCAAACAGGGAGCTCTGGAAACACCATATATTTT.

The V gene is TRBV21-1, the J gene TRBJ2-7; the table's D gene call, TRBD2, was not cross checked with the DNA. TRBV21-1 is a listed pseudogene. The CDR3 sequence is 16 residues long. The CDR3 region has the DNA TGTGCCAGCAGCGCCATCAACGGGAATTTGGTCTCCGAGCAGTACTTC. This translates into CASSAINGNLVSEQYF.

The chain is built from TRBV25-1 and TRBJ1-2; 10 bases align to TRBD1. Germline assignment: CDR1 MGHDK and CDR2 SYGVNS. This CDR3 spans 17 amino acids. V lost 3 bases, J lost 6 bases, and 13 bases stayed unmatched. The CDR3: CASSDFRDRGRVDGYTF. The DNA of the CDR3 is TGTGCCAGCAGTGATTTCCGGGACAGGGGCCGGGTCGATGGCTACACCTTC.

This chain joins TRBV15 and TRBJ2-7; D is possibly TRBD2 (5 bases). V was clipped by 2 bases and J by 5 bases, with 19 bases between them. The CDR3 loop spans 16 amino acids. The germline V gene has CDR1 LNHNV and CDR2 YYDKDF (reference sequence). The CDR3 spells CATSRRARVVPNEQYF. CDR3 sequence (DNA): TGTGCCACCAGCAGAAGGGCGAGGGTTGTGCCAAACGAGCAGTACTTC.

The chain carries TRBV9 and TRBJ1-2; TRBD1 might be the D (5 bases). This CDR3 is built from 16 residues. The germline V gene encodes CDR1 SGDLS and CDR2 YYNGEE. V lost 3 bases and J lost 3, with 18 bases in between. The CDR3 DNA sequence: TGTGCCAGCAGCGGGGGGGACCTAGGGAGGGACTATGGCTACACCTTC. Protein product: CASSGGDLGRDYGYTF.

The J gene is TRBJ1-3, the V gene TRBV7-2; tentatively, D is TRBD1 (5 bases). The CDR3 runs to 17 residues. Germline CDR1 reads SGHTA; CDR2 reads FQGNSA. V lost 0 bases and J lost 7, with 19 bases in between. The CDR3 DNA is TGTGCCAGCAGCTTAGCATCAAGGGGTCGAGCAGCCAACACCATATATTTT. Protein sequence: CASSLASRGRAANTIYF.

The CDR3 spells CASTLDRGFEKLFF. In nucleotides, the CDR3 is TGTGCCAGCACCTTGGACAGGGGATTTGAAAAACTGTTTTTT. This chain joins TRBV6-5 and TRBJ1-4; 9 nucleotides agree with TRBD1. Trimming took 7 bases from V and 7 from J; bases not matched to a gene: 7. The CDR3 has 14 residues. CDR1 and CDR2 (germline): MNHEY, SVGAGI.

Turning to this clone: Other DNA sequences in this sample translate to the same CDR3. As DNA, the CDR3 is TGCGCCAGCAGTGAGTCCGGGGAGACCCAGTACTTC. This gives the protein CASSESGETQYF. The J gene is TRBJ2-5, the V gene TRBV10-1; D is ambiguous. The V end lost 0 bases, the J end lost 5 bases, and 4 bases lay between the germline ends. Germline V gives CDR1 WNHNN, CDR2 SYGVQD (reference sequence). The CDR3 contains 12 residues.

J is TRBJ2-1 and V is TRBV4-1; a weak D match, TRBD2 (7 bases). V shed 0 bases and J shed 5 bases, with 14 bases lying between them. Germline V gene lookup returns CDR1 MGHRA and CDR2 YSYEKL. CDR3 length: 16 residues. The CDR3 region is CASSQEEGGGHNEQFF. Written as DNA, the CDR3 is TGCGCCAGCAGCCAAGAAGAGGGAGGGGGGCACAATGAGCAGTTCTTC.

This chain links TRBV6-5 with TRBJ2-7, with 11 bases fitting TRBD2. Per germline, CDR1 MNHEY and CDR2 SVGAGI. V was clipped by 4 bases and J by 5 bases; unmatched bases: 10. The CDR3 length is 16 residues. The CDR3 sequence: CASSSRLAGNLHEQYF. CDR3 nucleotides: TGTGCCAGCAGTTCACGACTAGCGGGGAATCTCCACGAGCAGTACTTC.

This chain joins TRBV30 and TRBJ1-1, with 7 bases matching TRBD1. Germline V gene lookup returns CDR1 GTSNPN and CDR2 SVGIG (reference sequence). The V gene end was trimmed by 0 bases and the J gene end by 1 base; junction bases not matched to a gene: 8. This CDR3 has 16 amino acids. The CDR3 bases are TGTGCCTGGAGTGTACAAGCCGGGACAGCGAACACTGAAGCTTTCTTT. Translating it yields CAWSVQAGTANTEAFF.

CDR3 sequence reads: CASSLPSSYEQYF. For the CDR3, the DNA is TGTGCCAGCAGCTTACCCAGTTCCTACGAGCAGTACTTC. The chain couples TRBV11-3 to TRBJ2-7; D gene ambiguous. V was trimmed by 2 bases and J by 1 base, leaving 6 bases between them. This CDR3 has 13 amino acids. Germline V gene data show CDR1 as SGHNT and CDR2 as YENEEA.

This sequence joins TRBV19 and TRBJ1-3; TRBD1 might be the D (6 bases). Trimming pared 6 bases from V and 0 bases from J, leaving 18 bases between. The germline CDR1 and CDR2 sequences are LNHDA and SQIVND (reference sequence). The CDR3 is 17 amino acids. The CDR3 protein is CASSKARDIFSGNTIYF. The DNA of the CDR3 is TGTGCCAGTAGCAAGGCCAGGGACATATTCTCTGGAAACACCATATATTTT.

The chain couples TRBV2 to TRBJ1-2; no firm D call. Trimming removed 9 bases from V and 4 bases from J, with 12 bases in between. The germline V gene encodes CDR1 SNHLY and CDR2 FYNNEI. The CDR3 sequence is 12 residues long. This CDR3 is CASSRNFYGYTF. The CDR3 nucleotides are TGTGCCAGTTCCAGGAACTTCTATGGCTACACCTTC.

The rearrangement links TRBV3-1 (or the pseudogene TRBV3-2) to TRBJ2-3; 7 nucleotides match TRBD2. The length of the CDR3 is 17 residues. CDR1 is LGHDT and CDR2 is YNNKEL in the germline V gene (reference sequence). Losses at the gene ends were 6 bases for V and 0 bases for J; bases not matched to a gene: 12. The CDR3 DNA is TGTGCCAGCAGTCCCAGCGGGGCGCAAGCTAGCACAGATACGCAGTATTTT. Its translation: CASSPSGAQASTDTQYF.

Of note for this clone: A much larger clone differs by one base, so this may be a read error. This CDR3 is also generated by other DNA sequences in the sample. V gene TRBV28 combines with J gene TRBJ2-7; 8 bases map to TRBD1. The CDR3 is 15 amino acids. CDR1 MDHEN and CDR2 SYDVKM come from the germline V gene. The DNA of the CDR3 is TGTGCCAGCAGTTCACAGACAGGGGTCATCTACGAGCAGTACTTT. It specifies CASSSQTGVIYEQYF. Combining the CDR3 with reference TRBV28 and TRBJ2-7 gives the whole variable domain DVKVTQSSRYLVKRTGEKVFLECVQDMDHENMFWYRQDPGLGLRLIYFSYDVKMKEKGDIPEGYSVSREKKERFSLILESASTNQTSMYLCASSSQTGVIYEQYFGPGTRLTVT.

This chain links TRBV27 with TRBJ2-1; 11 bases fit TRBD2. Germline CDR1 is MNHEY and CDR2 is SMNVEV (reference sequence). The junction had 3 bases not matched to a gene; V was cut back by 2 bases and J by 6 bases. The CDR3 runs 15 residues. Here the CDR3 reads CASSLVAGGINEQFF. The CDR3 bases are TGTGCCAGCAGTTTAGTAGCGGGGGGGATCAATGAGCAGTTCTTC.

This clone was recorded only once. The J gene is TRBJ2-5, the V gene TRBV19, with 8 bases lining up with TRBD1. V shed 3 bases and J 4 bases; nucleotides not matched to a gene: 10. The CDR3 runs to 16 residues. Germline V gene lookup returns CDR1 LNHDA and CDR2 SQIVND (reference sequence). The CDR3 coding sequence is TGTGCCAGTAGTATCGGGGGACAGGTCGTTCGAGAGACCCAGTACTTC. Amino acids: CASSIGGQVVRETQYF.

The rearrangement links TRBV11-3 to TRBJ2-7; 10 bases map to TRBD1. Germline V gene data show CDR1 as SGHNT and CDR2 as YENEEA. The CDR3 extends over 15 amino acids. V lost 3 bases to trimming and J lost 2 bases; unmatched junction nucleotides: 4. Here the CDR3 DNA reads TGTGCCAGCAGCTTGGCGGGACAGGGGCCCTACGAGCAGTACTTC. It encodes CASSLAGQGPYEQYF.